This entry features one T cell receptor (beta chain) sequence. Vbeta (60) and Jbeta (13) primers were used in the PCR. Study processing details: A later analysis counted approximately 88 million unique TCR beta chains, some 12 million shared. The table came from immunoSEQ multiplex PCR; TCRdb's copy has only in-frame clones and leaves some out. That table gives V, J and clone size, and the DNA gave D and trimming. This table has some 240,000 clones, around 90% appearing once. The data belong to a study of cytomegalovirus exposure and HLA in healthy donors. The sample comprised PBMCs. The receptor was isolated from a girl aged 2 to 10 in good health and CMV-seronegative.

As DNA, the CDR3 is TGTGCCAGCAGTGGACTTGCGAACACCGGGGAGCTGTTTTTT. This codes for CASSGLANTGELFF. V gene TRBV28 combines with J gene TRBJ2-2, with a tentative D call TRBD2 (5 bases). V was shortened by 5 bases and J by 0 bases, with 7 bases between the two germline ends. This CDR3 has 14 amino acids. Germline CDR1 is MDHEN and CDR2 is SYDVKM. Full variable domain (outside the CDR3, taken from reference TRBV28 and TRBJ2-2): DVKVTQSSRYLVKRTGEKVFLECVQDMDHENMFWYRQDPGLGLRLIYFSYDVKMKEKGDIPEGYSVSREKKERFSLILESASTNQTSMYLCASSGLANTGELFFGEGSRLTVL.